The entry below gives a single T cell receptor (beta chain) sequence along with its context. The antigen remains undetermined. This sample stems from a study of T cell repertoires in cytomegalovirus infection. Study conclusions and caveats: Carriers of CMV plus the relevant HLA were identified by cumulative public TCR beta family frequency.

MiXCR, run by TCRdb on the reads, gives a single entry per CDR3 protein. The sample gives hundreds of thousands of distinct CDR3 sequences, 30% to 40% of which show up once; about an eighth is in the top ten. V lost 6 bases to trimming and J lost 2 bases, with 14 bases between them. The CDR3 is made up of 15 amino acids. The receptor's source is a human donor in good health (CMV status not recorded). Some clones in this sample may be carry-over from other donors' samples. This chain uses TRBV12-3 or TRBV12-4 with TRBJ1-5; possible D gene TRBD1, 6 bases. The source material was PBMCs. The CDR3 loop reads CASSGTGSGNQPQHF. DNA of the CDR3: TGTGCCAGCAGCGGTACAGGGTCGGGCAATCAGCCCCAGCATTTT.